This T cell receptor beta chain was sequenced during a study of T cell repertoires in aging, cancer and after chemotherapy. Peripheral blood genomic DNA, not sorted cells or RNA, was the template. With V trimmed by 0 bases and J by 5 bases, 3 bases remained unmatched. Germline CDR1 and CDR2: LNHNV and YYDKDF (reference sequence). The CDR3 is 15 amino acids. A mixed TRB-A/B primer pool amplified rearranged TRB by multiplex touch-down PCR. One entry per CDR3 protein results from TCRdb running MiXCR on the multiplex PCR reads. This table holds approximately 2,000 distinct CDR3 sequences, roughly 30% found once.

The material sequenced was blood. The genes are TRBV15 and TRBJ1-4; 7 bases fit TRBD1. The TCR originated in a human donor with a solid tumor. DNA for the CDR3: TGTGCCACCAGCAGAGATCGGGACAGCAATGAAAAACTGTTTTTT. Translating it yields CATSRDRDSNEKLFF.